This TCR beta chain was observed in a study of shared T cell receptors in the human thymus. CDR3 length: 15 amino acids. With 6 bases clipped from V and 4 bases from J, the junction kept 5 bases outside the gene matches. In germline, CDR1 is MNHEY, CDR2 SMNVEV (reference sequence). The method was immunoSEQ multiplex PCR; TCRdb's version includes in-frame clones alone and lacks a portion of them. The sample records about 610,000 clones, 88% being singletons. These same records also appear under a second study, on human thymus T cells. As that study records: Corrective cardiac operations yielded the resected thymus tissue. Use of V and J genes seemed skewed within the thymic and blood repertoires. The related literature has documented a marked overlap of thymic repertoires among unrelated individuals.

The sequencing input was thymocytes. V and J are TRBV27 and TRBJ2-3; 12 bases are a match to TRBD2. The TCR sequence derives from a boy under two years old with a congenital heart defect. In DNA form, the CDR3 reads TGTGCCAGCAGGAAGCTAGCGGGAGGGGCAGATACGCAGTATTTT. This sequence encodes CASRKLAGGADTQYF.